This T cell receptor beta chain was retrieved from a study of T cells in Graves' hyperthyroidism and ophthalmopathy. Clinical symptoms, serum thyroxine, TRAb, thyroid ultrasound and orbital computed tomography informed diagnoses. An approximately 10 ml volume of fresh peripheral blood provided the PBMCs. Study results and caveats: The model anticipated ophthalmopathy a median approximately six months pre-onset.

Concerning this clonotype: No antigen is known for it.

There were TCR beta CDR3 regions amplified from RNA transcripts. TCR CDR3 regions were first amplified by RT-PCR with HTBI primers. MiXCR, applied by TCRdb to the multiplex PCR reads, yields one record per CDR3 protein. The table includes over 700,000 distinct CDR3 sequences, over 35% detected once. Sequences were obtained from blood. The sequence derives from a man younger than 35 with Graves' hyperthyroidism.

As DNA, the CDR3 is TGCGCCAGCAGCGATGGACAGGATCTCACCGGGGAGCTGTTTTTT. Translated, it gives CASSDGQDLTGELFF. The chain recombines TRBV5-1 with TRBJ2-2, with 7 positions matching TRBD1. CDR1 and CDR2 from the germline V gene are SGHRS and YFSETQ. The CDR3 loop spans 15 amino acids. V lost 4 bases to trimming and J lost 4 bases; unmatched junction nucleotides: 7.